The 17 T cell receptor beta chains below were found in one sample sequenced in a study of T cells in Graves' hyperthyroidism and ophthalmopathy. Amplified regions were TCR beta CDR3 sequences from RNA transcripts. The study used the HTBI primer set for a first-round RT-PCR of the TCR CDR3. Each CDR3 protein is one row after TCRdb ran MiXCR on the multiplex PCR reads. The table shows about 58,000 distinct CDR3 sequences, with 49% occurring only once. Material for sequencing was blood. These receptors came from a woman aged 25-40 years with Graves' ophthalmopathy.

The chain links TRBV5-1 to TRBJ2-1; tentative D call: TRBD2 (6 bases). CDR1 and CDR2 from the germline V gene are SGHRS and YFSETQ. The V and J ends lost 2 bases and 7 bases respectively, with 13 bases between them. CDR3 size: 14 residues. CDR3 amino acids: CASSFPSVGNEQFF. CDR3 nucleotides: TGCGCCAGCAGCTTTCCTAGCGTGGGGAATGAGCAGTTCTTC.

This clonotype has at least ten counts. CDR3 coding DNA: TGTGCCAGCAGTTCCTACGGGACAGCAAACAATGAGCAGTTCTTC. As protein: CASSSYGTANNEQFF. The chain uses TRBV28 and TRBJ2-1, with TRBD1 matching 7 bases. V was pared by 4 bases and J by 5 bases, with 8 bases of the junction left unmatched. CDR1 and CDR2 from the germline V gene are MDHEN and SYDVKM. This CDR3 contains 15 residues.

This clonotype was observed many times. The chain is built from TRBV19 and TRBJ2-4; D is undetermined. The germline CDR1 and CDR2 sequences are LNHDA and SQIVND (reference sequence). There are 19 residues in the CDR3. Trimming removed 4 bases from V and 1 base from J, with 23 bases in between. CDR3 loop: CASSSELTDPFGAKNIQYF. The CDR3 nucleotides read TGTGCCAGTAGTAGCGAGTTGACTGACCCCTTTGGGGCCAAAAACATTCAGTACTTC.

In this sample, this clonotype turned up once. The V gene is TRBV24-1, the J gene TRBJ2-3, with 7 bases aligning to TRBD1. CDR1 is KGHDR and CDR2 is SFDVKD in the germline V gene. Unmatched junction bases numbered 11, after V lost 9 bases and J lost 0 bases. This CDR3 has 16 amino acids. The CDR3 sequence is CATFMEGRGSTDTQYF. For the CDR3, the DNA is TGTGCCACCTTCATGGAAGGCAGGGGGAGCACAGATACGCAGTATTTT.

The chain recombines TRBV20-1 with TRBJ2-5, with D uncertain. The germline CDR1 and CDR2 sequences are DFQATT and SNEGSKA (reference sequence). The V end lost 7 bases, the J end lost 5 bases, and 17 bases lay between the germline ends. CDR3 size: 13 residues. CDR3 in DNA: TGCAGTGGGGTGGGGTCAATAGGGGAGACCCAGTACTTC. Its protein is CSGVGSIGETQYF.

Comment on this clonotype: One junction end does not reproduce the germline sequence, and a read error may be involved. The chain combines TRBV5-1 with TRBJ2-3; D not resolved. The germline V gene encodes CDR1 SGHRS and CDR2 YFSETQ. This CDR3 is 13 amino acids long. CDR3 protein: CANSSSLTDTQFF. DNA for the CDR3: TGCGCCAACAGCTCCTCACTCACAGATACGCAGTTTTTT. Full variable domain (remainder filled in from reference TRBV5-1 and TRBJ2-3): KAGVTQTPRYLIKTRGQQVTLSCSPISGHRSVSWYQQTPGQGLQFLFEYFSETQRNKGNFPGRFSGRQFSNSRSEMNVSTLELGDSALYLCANSSSLTDTQFFGPGTRLTVL.

This clonotype was observed many times. The CDR3 DNA reads as TGTGCCAGCAGTGTCGAAGAGACCCAGTACTTC. Its translation: CASSVEETQYF. The chain links TRBV2 to TRBJ2-5, with D hard to call. This CDR3 contains 11 residues. Germline lookup yields CDR1 SNHLY and CDR2 FYNNEI. With 4 bases removed from V and 3 bases from J, the gap between germline ends came to 3 bases.

The rearrangement uses TRBV2 and TRBJ1-5, with D possibly TRBD1 on 5 matching bases. The germline CDR1 and CDR2 sequences are SNHLY and FYNNEI. The CDR3 spans 16 residues. V lost 2 bases and J lost 3, with 14 bases in between. The CDR3 region is CASSEFGGEVNQPQHF. CDR3 nucleotide sequence: TGTGCCAGCAGTGAATTCGGGGGAGAGGTCAATCAGCCCCAGCATTTT.

Ten or more counts support this clonotype. The CDR3 here is CSSNSGAPPYNEQFF. The CDR3 DNA sequence: TGCAGCTCCAATAGCGGGGCTCCCCCCTACAATGAGCAGTTCTTC. The genes are TRBV29-1 and TRBJ2-1; 8 bases align to TRBD2. This CDR3 spans 15 amino acids. Trimming removed 8 bases from V and 2 bases from J; junction bases left unmatched: 11. CDR1 is SQVTM and CDR2 is ANQGSEA in the germline V gene.

The rearrangement uses TRBV20-1 and TRBJ1-3, with D possibly being TRBD1 (6 bases). The CDR3 sequence is 18 residues long. The V end was cut by 5 bases, the J end by 8 bases, with 31 bases between. CDR1 is DFQATT, CDR2 SNEGSKA, per germline (reference sequence). The CDR3 nucleotides read TGCAGTGCTCCCCCTGGGGCAGGGGCCCTTAGTTATGGCTACACCATATATTTT. This encodes CSAPPGAGALSYGYTIYF.

There are many counts of this clonotype. The genes are TRBV30 and TRBJ2-7, with 9 bases matching TRBD1. J gave up 3 bases and V 2 bases, and 2 bases lay outside the gene matches. Per the germline V gene, CDR1 is GTSNPN and CDR2 is SVGIG (reference sequence). The CDR3 sequence is 13 residues long. The CDR3 sequence is CAWSLDRGYEQYF. CDR3 DNA sequence: TGTGCCTGGAGTTTGGACAGGGGCTACGAGCAGTACTTC. Complete variable domain (other parts from reference TRBV30 and TRBJ2-7): SQTIHQWPATLVQPVGSPLSLECTVEGTSNPNLYWYRQAAGRGLQLLFYSVGIGQISSEVPQNLSASRPQDRQFILSSKKLLLSDSGFYLCAWSLDRGYEQYFGPGTRLTVT.

This clonotype is medium-sized (0.01 to 0.1%) within its sample. CDR3 sequence reads: CSATGQFNTEAFF. For the CDR3, the DNA is TGCAGCGCTACGGGACAATTCAATACTGAAGCTTTCTTT. V usage is TRBV29-1 and J usage is TRBJ1-1; perhaps TRBD1 as D (6 bases). This CDR3 has 13 residues. V lost 7 bases and J 5 bases, leaving 17 bases between the germline ends. CDR1 SQVTM and CDR2 ANQGSEA come from the germline V gene. Drawing the rest from reference TRBV29-1 and TRBJ1-1, the complete variable domain is SAVISQKPSRDICQRGTSLTIQCQVDSQVTMMFWYRQQPGQSLTLIATANQGSEATYESGFVIDKFPISRPNLTFSTLTVSNMSPEDSSIYLCSATGQFNTEAFFGQGTRLTVV.

This clonotype was picked up a small number of times. This chain joins TRBV12-3 or TRBV12-4 and TRBJ1-2, with D possibly being TRBD1 (6 bases). The CDR3 loop spans 13 amino acids. Between the trimmed V and J ends, which lost 5 bases and 7 bases, there was a span of 14 bases. This chain's CDR3 is CASSLGGARGYTF. The CDR3 DNA sequence: TGTGCCAGCAGTCTCGGGGGGGCGCGTGGCTACACCTTC.

The chain recombines TRBV18 with TRBJ2-7; TRBD1 agrees at 7 bases. Unmatched junction bases numbered 8, after V lost 3 bases and J lost 3 bases. Germline CDR1 KGHSH, CDR2 LQKENI. CDR3 size: 15 residues. The CDR3 spells CASSPAGTADYEQYF. CDR3 bases: TGTGCCAGCTCACCCGCCGGGACAGCGGACTACGAGCAGTACTTC.

This clonotype was recorded at least ten times. This chain connects TRBV12-3 or TRBV12-4 to TRBJ1-1; D unclear. V dropped 1 base and J dropped 2 bases, with 8 bases sitting between them. The CDR3 is 14 residues long. The CDR3 spells CASSLVGINTEAFF. DNA for the CDR3: TGTGCCAGCAGTTTAGTCGGGATAAACACTGAAGCTTTCTTT.

A note on this clonotype: The CDR3 end shows no conserved phenylalanine or tryptophan, and so a read error is likely. The DNA is left out, because the CDR3 cannot be placed on it with certainty; the CDR3 is given as TCRdb lists it. V is TRBV20-1 and J is TRBJ1-4. Germline assignment: CDR1 DFQATT and CDR2 SNEGSKA (reference sequence). The CDR3 comprises 13 residues, both ends counted. The CDR3 region is CSAIRQLNEKRFC.

This clonotype was recorded once. This sequence joins TRBV20-1 and TRBJ2-2; perhaps TRBD1 as D (5 bases). The germline V and J ends were trimmed by 6 bases and 8 bases, with 7 bases remaining between them. The CDR3 contains 10 residues. CDR1 and CDR2 (germline): DFQATT, SNEGSKA (reference sequence). CDR3 in DNA: TGCAGTGCGTGGACAGGGGAGCTGTTTTTT. It specifies CSAWTGELFF.